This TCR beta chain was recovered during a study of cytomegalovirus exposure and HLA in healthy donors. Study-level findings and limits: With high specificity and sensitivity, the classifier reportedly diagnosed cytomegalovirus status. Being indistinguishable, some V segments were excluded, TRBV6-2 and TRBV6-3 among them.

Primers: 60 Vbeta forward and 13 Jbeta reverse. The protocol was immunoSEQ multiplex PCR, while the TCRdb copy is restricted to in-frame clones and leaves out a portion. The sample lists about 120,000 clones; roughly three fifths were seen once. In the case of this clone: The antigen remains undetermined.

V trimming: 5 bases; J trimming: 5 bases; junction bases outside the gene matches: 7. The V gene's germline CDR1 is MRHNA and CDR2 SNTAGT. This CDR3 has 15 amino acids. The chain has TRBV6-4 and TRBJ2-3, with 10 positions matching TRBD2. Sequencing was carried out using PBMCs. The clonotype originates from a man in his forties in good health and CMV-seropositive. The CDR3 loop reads CASSPGTSDLDTQYF. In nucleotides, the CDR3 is TGTGCCAGCAGTCCCGGGACTAGCGATTTAGATACGCAGTATTTT.